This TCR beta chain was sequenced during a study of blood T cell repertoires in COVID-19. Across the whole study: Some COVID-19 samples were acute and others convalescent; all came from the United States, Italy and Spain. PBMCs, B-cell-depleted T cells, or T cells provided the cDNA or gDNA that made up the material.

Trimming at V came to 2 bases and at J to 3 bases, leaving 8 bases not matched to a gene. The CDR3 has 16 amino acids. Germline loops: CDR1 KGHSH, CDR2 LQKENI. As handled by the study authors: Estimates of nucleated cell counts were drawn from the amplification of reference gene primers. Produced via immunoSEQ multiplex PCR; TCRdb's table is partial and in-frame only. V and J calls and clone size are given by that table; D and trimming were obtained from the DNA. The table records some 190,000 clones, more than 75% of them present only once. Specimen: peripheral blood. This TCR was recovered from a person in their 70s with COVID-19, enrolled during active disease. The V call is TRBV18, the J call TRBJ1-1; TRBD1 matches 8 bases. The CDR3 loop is CASSPGQGALHTEAFF. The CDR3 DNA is TGTGCCAGCTCACCAGGGCAGGGGGCTTTGCACACTGAAGCTTTCTTT.